Presented here are 20 T cell receptor beta chains from one specimen sequenced in a study of T-cell reconstitution after alpha-beta-depleted transplantation in children. It was with unique molecular identifiers that the TCRbeta library was prepared. From the PCR reads, TCRdb called clonotypes with MiXCR, one entry per CDR3 protein. Of about 400,000 distinct CDR3 sequences in the sample, roughly 22% are singletons; the top ten hold 3.8%. Here the sequenced sample was PBMCs from the stem cell graft donor, taken from the stem cell graft. The receptors come from a human donor who donated a stem cell graft to a child with acute myeloid leukemia.

This chain uses TRBV11-1 with TRBJ2-1; D is possibly TRBD1 (6 bases). Germline assignment: CDR1 SGHAT and CDR2 FQDESV (reference sequence). V lost 5 bases and J 9 bases, leaving 17 bases between the germline ends. This CDR3 region has 14 residues. CDR3 residues: CASSPPLDRSEQFF. CDR3 nucleotides: TGTGCCAGCAGCCCACCACTAGACAGGAGTGAGCAGTTCTTC.

This chain links TRBV20-1 with TRBJ1-2; D uncertain. V was pared by 0 bases and J by 0 bases, with 11 bases between. Per germline, CDR1 DFQATT and CDR2 SNEGSKA (reference sequence). This CDR3 region has 15 residues. The CDR3 bases are TGCAGTGCTAGAGATTGGGAGAAAGCTAACTATGGCTACACCTTC. Residues: CSARDWEKANYGYTF.

V is TRBV14 and J is TRBJ2-3; the D gene is possibly TRBD1 (6 bases). Germline values: CDR1 SGHDN, CDR2 FVKESK. V shed 4 bases and J shed 7 bases, with 18 bases lying between them. The CDR3 spans 15 residues. The DNA of the CDR3 is TGTGCCAGCAGCCGAGGACAGAGGGGTACATATACGCAGTATTTT. Amino acid sequence: CASSRGQRGTYTQYF. Based on the CDR3 plus reference TRBV14 and TRBJ2-3, the full variable domain is EAGVTQFPSHSVIEKGQTVTLRCDPISGHDNLYWYRRVMGKEIKFLLHFVKESKQDESGMPNNRFLAERTGGTYSTLKVQPAELEDSGVYFCASSRGQRGTYTQYFGPGTRLTVL.

This clonotype occurred a few times. The rearrangement links TRBV21-1 to TRBJ2-3. TRBV21-1 is an annotated pseudogene. The CDR3 contains 12 residues. CDR3 DNA sequence: TGTGCCAGCAGCAAGGGTCCAGATACGCAGTATTTT. This translates into CASSKGPDTQYF.

This clonotype was counted many times. The V call is TRBV28, the J call TRBJ2-3; 11 bases align to TRBD2. V lost 6 bases, J lost 3 bases, and 11 bases stayed unmatched. There are 17 residues in the CDR3. Germline assignment: CDR1 MDHEN and CDR2 SYDVKM. DNA of the CDR3: TGTGCCAGCAGAGCCACCCAGGGACTAGCGGAGACAGATACGCAGTATTTT. Translation: CASRATQGLAETDTQYF.

The chain is built from TRBV20-1 and TRBJ2-1; 12 bases line up with TRBD2. J gave up 8 bases and V 4 bases, and 6 bases lay outside the gene matches. This CDR3 has 14 residues. Germline V CDR1 and CDR2: DFQATT, SNEGSKA (reference sequence). The CDR3 sequence: CSAKRLAGVHEQFF. The CDR3 DNA follows: TGCAGTGCTAAGAGACTAGCGGGAGTCCATGAGCAGTTCTTC.

This clonotype was detected ten times or more. The chain combines TRBV20-1 with TRBJ2-3; 9 bases are a match to TRBD2. Germline CDR1 DFQATT, CDR2 SNEGSKA (reference sequence). Trimming took 1 base from V and 6 from J; bases not matched to a gene: 20. The CDR3 is 19 amino acids. In DNA form, the CDR3 reads TGCAGTGCTAGAGTAAGGATGGCGGGAGGGCCCTACACATCTGATACGCAGTATTTT. Translated, it gives CSARVRMAGGPYTSDTQYF.

The V call is TRBV12-3 or TRBV12-4, the J call TRBJ2-2, with D perhaps matching TRBD2 (5 bases). The CDR3 covers 15 residues. Trimming pared 3 bases from V and 6 bases from J, leaving 14 bases between. CDR3 amino acids: CASSLGLASAGELFF. DNA of the CDR3: TGTGCCAGCAGTTTGGGCCTAGCCTCGGCCGGGGAGCTGTTTTTT.

In this sample, this clonotype turned up many times. The chain uses TRBV20-1 and TRBJ2-1; the match to TRBD2 covers 8 bases. The CDR3 extends over 16 amino acids. With V trimmed by 3 bases and J by 6 bases, 13 bases remained unmatched. The germline CDR1 and CDR2 sequences are DFQATT and SNEGSKA (reference sequence). For the CDR3, the DNA is TGCAGTGCTAGGGGCTTTCGGGTAGCGGGAACCAATGAGCAGTTCTTC. This encodes CSARGFRVAGTNEQFF.

This clonotype was counted many times. Here the CDR3 reads CASSLVGSGRDNEQFF. CDR3 coding DNA: TGCGCCAGCAGCTTGGTAGGTAGCGGGAGAGACAATGAGCAGTTCTTC. The chain recombines TRBV5-1 with TRBJ2-1; 9 bases are shared with TRBD2. J lost 5 bases, V lost 0 bases, and 6 bases had no gene match. CDR1 is SGHRS and CDR2 is YFSETQ in the germline V gene. This CDR3 region has 16 residues. Using reference TRBV5-1 and TRBJ2-1 for the parts outside the CDR3, the full variable domain is KAGVTQTPRYLIKTRGQQVTLSCSPISGHRSVSWYQQTPGQGLQFLFEYFSETQRNKGNFPGRFSGRQFSNSRSEMNVSTLELGDSALYLCASSLVGSGRDNEQFFGPGTRLTVL.

The sample holds many counts of this clonotype. The V gene is TRBV12-3 or TRBV12-4, the J gene TRBJ2-2, with 7 bases that match TRBD1. The CDR3 totals 12 residues. V lost 6 bases and J lost 5; bases outside the gene matches: 0. The CDR3 here is CASRTGTGELFF. The CDR3 DNA reads as TGTGCCAGCAGGACAGGGACCGGGGAGCTGTTTTTT.

As to this clonotype: It may be a read error: a sequence one base away is much more abundant. The chain employs TRBV9 and TRBJ2-7; tentatively, D is TRBD2 (6 bases). The CDR3 contains 16 residues. Germline CDR1 is SGDLS and CDR2 is YYNGEE. The CDR3 loop reads CAGSVGPDSGPYEQYF. Written as DNA, the CDR3 is TGTGCCGGCAGCGTAGGCCCTGACAGCGGGCCCTACGAGCAGTACTTC.

The rearrangement links TRBV20-1 to TRBJ2-3, with 8 bases that match TRBD1. J lost 1 base, V lost 0 bases, and 9 bases had no gene match. Germline assignment: CDR1 DFQATT and CDR2 SNEGSKA (reference sequence). The CDR3 has 17 residues. CDR3 amino acids: CSARETLGQAGTDTQYF. CDR3 nucleotide sequence: TGCAGTGCTAGAGAGACTCTGGGACAGGCGGGCACAGATACGCAGTATTTT.

This clonotype has more than one count but fewer than ten. The chain combines TRBV7-3 with TRBJ2-1, with 13 positions matching TRBD2. This CDR3 is 15 amino acids long. CDR1 is SGHTA and CDR2 is FQGTGA in the germline V gene. The J segment lost 9 bases and the V segment lost 5 bases, leaving 7 bases of the junction unmatched. CDR3 sequence: CASSEGLAGIGEQFF. The CDR3 region has the DNA TGTGCCAGCAGCGAGGGACTAGCGGGAATAGGTGAGCAGTTCTTC.

This clonotype was recorded a few times. V and J are TRBV20-1 and TRBJ2-1; D not resolved. The CDR3 covers 12 residues. The ends were cut back, 7 bases at V and 3 bases at J, with 10 bases in the middle. CDR1 is DFQATT and CDR2 is SNEGSKA in the germline V gene (reference sequence). CDR3 protein: CSVSAFYNEQFF. DNA for the CDR3: TGCAGTGTGTCAGCGTTCTACAATGAGCAGTTCTTC.

This clonotype came up many times. The gene calls are TRBV20-1 and TRBJ2-1; unclear D gene. Trimming shortened V by 8 bases and J by 9 bases, and 17 bases separated the two germline ends. CDR1 and CDR2 (germline): DFQATT, SNEGSKA (reference sequence). This CDR3 comprises 12 residues. The CDR3 spells CSPLRVSSEQFF. The CDR3 nucleotides are TGCAGTCCTCTTAGGGTTTCCTCTGAGCAGTTCTTC.

Ten or more counts support this clonotype. The V call is TRBV12-3 or TRBV12-4, the J call TRBJ2-5; possibly TRBD2 for D (6 bases). V was cut by 6 bases and J by 3 bases, with 11 bases left in between. CDR3 size: 13 residues. CDR3 in DNA: TGTGCCAGCAGATTCGGGGGTGAAGAGACCCAGTACTTC. It codes for CASRFGGEETQYF.

The chain joins TRBV14 to TRBJ2-1; D is unclear. V was cut by 2 bases and J by 7 bases, with 9 bases left in between. Germline V gene sequence: CDR1 SGHDN, CDR2 FVKESK. The CDR3 extends over 13 amino acids. The CDR3 here is CASSQLVLNEQFF. CDR3 coding DNA: TGTGCCAGCAGCCAACTAGTGCTTAATGAGCAGTTCTTC. The full variable domain, in which reference TRBV14 and TRBJ2-1 provide the parts outside the CDR3, is EAGVTQFPSHSVIEKGQTVTLRCDPISGHDNLYWYRRVMGKEIKFLLHFVKESKQDESGMPNNRFLAERTGGTYSTLKVQPAELEDSGVYFCASSQLVLNEQFFGPGTRLTVL.

This clonotype was seen only a few times. The V gene is TRBV10-2, the J gene TRBJ2-1, with D perhaps matching TRBD2 (5 bases). Germline V CDR1 and CDR2: WSHSY, SAAADI. The CDR3 sequence is 12 residues long. V lost 8 bases and J lost 5, with 10 bases in between. CDR3 DNA: TGCGCCAGCGCCGTGGGAGACAATGAGCAGTTCTTC. As protein: CASAVGDNEQFF.

Here the CDR3 DNA reads TGTGCCAGCAGTTTAGGAAGGAAAACCTACGAGCAGTACTTC. It codes for CASSLGRKTYEQYF. This chain uses TRBV12-3 or TRBV12-4 with TRBJ2-7; D is unresolved. This CDR3 is 14 amino acids long. With 1 base removed from V and 2 bases from J, the gap between germline ends came to 9 bases.